The 27 T cell receptor beta chains given below trace back to one sample, sequenced in a study of shared T cell receptors in the human thymus. The assay was immunoSEQ multiplex PCR, and TCRdb's table has in-frame clones only and misses some. This table has almost 550,000 clones, around 82% appearing once. Separately, the same data were catalogued under a study of human thymus T cells.

Specimen: thymocytes. Receptors were obtained from a boy under two years old with a congenital heart defect.

CDR3 amino acids: CASSSTYVRQARRSNTEAFF. CDR3 DNA: TGTGCCAGCAGTTCAACATACGTTAGACAGGCCAGACGTTCCAACACTGAAGCTTTCTTT. The chain carries TRBV27 and TRBJ1-1; TRBD1 is a possible D gene (6 bases). V was clipped by 4 bases and J by 2 bases, with 29 bases between them. CDR1 and CDR2 from the germline V gene are MNHEY and SMNVEV (reference sequence). This CDR3 region has 20 residues.

V usage is TRBV30 and J usage is TRBJ2-3; TRBD2 matches 11 bases. CDR1 and CDR2 (germline): GTSNPN, SVGIG (reference sequence). The CDR3 contains 14 residues. V lost 7 bases and J lost 7; bases outside the gene matches: 10. CDR3 coding DNA: TGTGCCTTAACAGCTAGCGGGGGGAACAATACGCAGTATTTT. This sequence encodes CALTASGGNNTQYF.

The J gene is TRBJ2-7, the V gene TRBV2, with 7 positions matching TRBD1. Per germline, CDR1 SNHLY and CDR2 FYNNEI. The CDR3 covers 14 residues. Unmatched junction bases numbered 6, after V lost 4 bases and J lost 3 bases. CDR3 amino acids: CASSGQGAGYEQYF. CDR3 in DNA: TGTGCCAGCAGTGGACAGGGAGCTGGCTACGAGCAGTACTTC.

The chain employs TRBV12-5 and TRBJ1-5; D is possibly TRBD1 (6 bases). The V gene lost 5 bases and the J gene lost 1 base, with 12 bases spanning the gap. Germline CDR1 is LGHNT and CDR2 is FRNRAP. The CDR3 runs 15 residues. The CDR3 here is CASGTLQGSNQPQHF. The DNA of the CDR3 is TGTGCTAGTGGTACTCTACAGGGAAGCAATCAGCCCCAGCATTTT.

This clone was counted only a few times. This CDR3 is CASRQPGLAGVTGELFF. The DNA for the CDR3 is TGTGCCAGTAGGCAGCCGGGACTAGCGGGAGTCACCGGGGAGCTGTTTTTT. The chain employs TRBV19 and TRBJ2-2; TRBD2 aligns across 14 bases. This CDR3 is 17 amino acids long. The germline V gene encodes CDR1 LNHDA and CDR2 SQIVND (reference sequence). V dropped 6 bases and J dropped 4; count of bases not matched to a gene: 7.

The chain carries TRBV19 and TRBJ2-7; TRBD2 matches at 12 bases. With 4 bases clipped from V and 3 bases from J, the junction kept 19 bases outside the gene matches. This CDR3 is built from 20 residues. Germline values: CDR1 LNHDA, CDR2 SQIVND (reference sequence). DNA for the CDR3: TGTGCCAGTAGTACTCGACGGTGGCTAGCGGGAGGGCCTATGGACTACGAGCAGTACTTC. It codes for CASSTRRWLAGGPMDYEQYF.

The V and J genes are TRBV29-1 and TRBJ2-1, with 7 bases fitting TRBD2. The CDR3 has 16 residues. The germline V gene encodes CDR1 SQVTM and CDR2 ANQGSEA. V was pared by 4 bases and J by 0 bases, with 9 bases of the junction left unmatched. The CDR3, as DNA: TGCAGCGTTGGGCTAGCGGTTACGAGCTCCTACAATGAGCAGTTCTTC. As protein: CSVGLAVTSSYNEQFF.

The chain joins TRBV7-9 to TRBJ2-7; the D gene is possibly TRBD2 (5 bases). The V gene lost 5 bases and the J gene lost 5 bases, with 7 bases spanning the gap. Germline V gene lookup returns CDR1 SEHNR and CDR2 FQNEAQ (reference sequence). The CDR3 sequence is 11 residues long. The CDR3, as DNA: TGTGCCAGCAGCGGAGGCCACGAGCAGTACTTC. It encodes CASSGGHEQYF.

This rearrangement joins TRBV27 to TRBJ2-5, with 9 bases fitting TRBD2. Trimming took 5 bases from V and 4 from J; bases not matched to a gene: 8. CDR1 MNHEY and CDR2 SMNVEV come from the germline V gene (reference sequence). The CDR3 is made up of 15 amino acids. CDR3 coding DNA: TGTGCCAGCAGTGAGGGGATAGCGGGAGTAGAGACCCAGTACTTC. Protein: CASSEGIAGVETQYF.

This clone was seen only once. The chain links TRBV9 to TRBJ2-7, with TRBD1 matching 7 bases. CDR3 length: 14 amino acids. J lost 5 bases, V lost 4 bases, and 9 bases had no gene match. Germline CDR1 is SGDLS and CDR2 is YYNGEE. CDR3 in DNA: TGTGCCAGCAGCCCGACAGGGTACGTCCACGAGCAGTACTTC. This gives the protein CASSPTGYVHEQYF.

The chain links TRBV29-1 to TRBJ2-3; perhaps TRBD2 as D (6 bases). V was cut by 7 bases and J by 0 bases, with 11 bases left in between. The CDR3 consists of 13 residues. Looked up from germline, CDR1 is SQVTM and CDR2 is ANQGSEA. This CDR3 reads CSGGSGSTDTQYF. The DNA for the CDR3 is TGCAGCGGTGGGAGCGGGAGCACAGATACGCAGTATTTT.

The chain joins TRBV10-2 to TRBJ1-1; the match to TRBD1 covers 7 bases. Per the germline V gene, CDR1 is WSHSY and CDR2 is SAAADI. The V and J ends lost 6 bases and 6 bases, in that order; junction bases with no gene match: 16. The CDR3 loop spans 16 amino acids. CDR3 bases: TGCGCCAGCAGAGAAAACCACCGAACAGGGGTACCTGAAGCTTTCTTT. Its translation is CASRENHRTGVPEAFF.

The chain carries TRBV11-2 and TRBJ2-5, with D hard to call. This CDR3 spans 13 amino acids. V was clipped by 4 bases and J by 5 bases, with 11 bases between them. Looked up from germline, CDR1 is SGHAT and CDR2 is FQNNGV. The CDR3 spells CASSSYGTETQYF. CDR3 nucleotides: TGTGCCAGCAGCTCCTACGGTACGGAGACCCAGTACTTC.

V and J are TRBV9 and TRBJ2-5; 10 nucleotides align to TRBD2. This CDR3 is built from 15 residues. From germline, CDR1 is SGDLS and CDR2 YYNGEE. J lost 3 bases, V lost 4 bases, and 6 bases had no gene match. The CDR3 DNA reads TGTGCCAGCAGCACTCAACTAGCGGGGAAAGAGACCCAGTACTTC. As protein: CASSTQLAGKETQYF.

The V gene is TRBV20-1, the J gene TRBJ1-4; D is unclear. This CDR3 region has 11 residues. V was pared by 2 bases and J by 10 bases, with 8 bases between. Germline V CDR1 and CDR2: DFQATT, SNEGSKA (reference sequence). The CDR3 here is CSARTSGKLFF. CDR3 coding DNA: TGCAGTGCTAGAACATCGGGAAAACTGTTTTTT.

The chain links TRBV7-9 to TRBJ2-5; 7 nucleotides align to TRBD2. From germline, CDR1 is SEHNR and CDR2 FQNEAQ (reference sequence). J was trimmed by 4 bases and V by 2 bases; bases with no gene match: 7. This CDR3 has 15 amino acids. In DNA form, the CDR3 reads TGTGCCAGCAGCTTACCTCCTAGCGGCGGAGAGACCCAGTACTTC. It is translated as CASSLPPSGGETQYF.

This clone has only one observation. V usage is TRBV4-1 and J usage is TRBJ2-1; 9 bases match TRBD2. The CDR3 loop spans 18 amino acids. Per germline, CDR1 MGHRA and CDR2 YSYEKL. After removal of 5 bases from V and 0 bases from J, the junction contained 11 bases not matched to a gene. CDR3 residues: CASSYRTSARSSYNEQFF. DNA for the CDR3: TGCGCCAGCAGCTACCGGACTAGCGCCCGGAGCTCCTACAATGAGCAGTTCTTC.

In this sample, this clone turned up a few times. For the CDR3, the DNA is TGTGCCAGCAGCCACAGAGGGCGGGAGGGCGAGACCCAGTACTTC. Its translation: CASSHRGREGETQYF. The genes are TRBV7-2 and TRBJ2-5; 9 bases align to TRBD2. The length of the CDR3 is 15 residues. The germline gives CDR1 SGHTA, CDR2 FQGNSA. V dropped 5 bases and J dropped 5; count of bases not matched to a gene: 9.

The chain carries TRBV19 and TRBJ1-2; 7 bases agree with TRBD1. With 1 base clipped from V and 6 bases from J, the junction kept 14 bases outside the gene matches. The CDR3 loop spans 17 amino acids. Germline V CDR1 and CDR2: LNHDA, SQIVND (reference sequence). The CDR3 reads CASSIVFSRTGYNGYTF. CDR3 sequence (DNA): TGTGCCAGTAGTATAGTGTTTTCTCGGACAGGATATAATGGCTACACCTTC.

The V and J genes are TRBV5-1 and TRBJ1-1; no reliable D call. The germline V gene encodes CDR1 SGHRS and CDR2 YFSETQ. Trimming pared 0 bases from V and 1 base from J, leaving 7 bases between. The CDR3 consists of 14 residues. The CDR3 nucleotides are TGCGCCAGCAGCTTGGTTTGGGCGAACACTGAAGCTTTCTTT. This gives the protein CASSLVWANTEAFF.

The chain carries TRBV7-8 and TRBJ2-7; TRBD1 aligns across 10 bases. This CDR3 comprises 15 residues. After removal of 5 bases from V and 2 bases from J, the junction contained 6 bases not matched to a gene. CDR1 and CDR2 (germline): SGHVS, FQNEAQ. CDR3 DNA: TGTGCCAGCAGCCGGGACGGGACAGGGGCCTACGAGCAGTACTTC. Protein product: CASSRDGTGAYEQYF. Complete variable domain (other parts from reference TRBV7-8 and TRBJ2-7): GAGVSQSPRYKVAKRGQDVALRCDPISGHVSLFWYQQALGQGPEFLTYFQNEAQLDKSGLPSDRFFAERPEGSVSTLKIQRTQQEDSAVYLCASSRDGTGAYEQYFGPGTRLTVT.

J is TRBJ1-5 and V is TRBV27, with TRBD1 matching over 10 bases. The junction had 7 bases not matched to a gene; V was cut back by 7 bases and J by 7 bases. CDR1 and CDR2 (germline): MNHEY, SMNVEV (reference sequence). This CDR3 has 14 amino acids. The DNA for the CDR3 is TGTGCCAGCATCCCGACAGGGGGCGGCCAGCCCCAGCATTTT. This codes for CASIPTGGGQPQHF.

J is TRBJ2-6 and V is TRBV30, with 11 bases identical to TRBD1. J was trimmed by 2 bases and V by 1 base; bases with no gene match: 10. The CDR3 runs 19 residues. CDR1 and CDR2 (germline): GTSNPN, SVGIG (reference sequence). The chain's CDR3 is CAWSGPIRDRGTGANVLTF. As DNA, the CDR3 is TGTGCCTGGAGTGGCCCTATCCGGGACAGGGGGACTGGGGCCAACGTCCTGACTTTC.

This clone was detected once. The J gene is TRBJ2-7, the V gene TRBV7-2, with 11 bases matching TRBD2. Germline V gene sequence: CDR1 SGHTA, CDR2 FQGNSA. J lost 1 base, V lost 4 bases, and 3 bases had no gene match. The CDR3 is 15 residues long. Here the CDR3 reads CASSCTSGSSYEQYF. CDR3 DNA: TGTGCCAGCAGCTGTACTAGCGGGAGTTCCTACGAGCAGTACTTC.

V and J are TRBV19 and TRBJ2-5, with TRBD2 matching 10 bases. The CDR3 consists of 17 residues. CDR1 and CDR2 (germline): LNHDA, SQIVND (reference sequence). Losses at the gene ends were 7 bases for V and 5 bases for J; bases not matched to a gene: 16. CDR3 in amino acids: CASKPGLAPFRGETQYF. CDR3 in DNA: TGTGCCAGTAAGCCGGGACTAGCGCCGTTTAGAGGGGAGACCCAGTACTTC.

The CDR3 protein is CASSEKPAGTGELFF. Written as DNA, the CDR3 is TGTGCCAGCAGTGAAAAACCAGCGGGAACCGGGGAGCTGTTTTTT. The chain uses TRBV25-1 and TRBJ2-2, with 7 bases lining up with TRBD2. Germline CDR1 reads MGHDK; CDR2 reads SYGVNS. The junction had 5 bases not matched to a gene; V was cut back by 2 bases and J by 5 bases. CDR3 size: 15 residues.

The CDR3 sequence: CAWSLYSLPGLAPTDTQYF. CDR3 DNA: TGTGCCTGGAGTCTGTACTCCCTCCCGGGACTAGCTCCGACAGATACGCAGTATTTT. The chain uses TRBV30 and TRBJ2-3; 9 nucleotides agree with TRBD2. CDR1 and CDR2 from the germline V gene are GTSNPN and SVGIG (reference sequence). The trim removed 2 bases at V and 3 bases at J, leaving 18 bases unmatched. CDR3 length equals 19 residues.